Listed below are T cell receptor beta chains from one sample, sequenced in a study of cytomegalovirus exposure and HLA in healthy donors. Measured with immunoSEQ multiplex PCR; TCRdb has only the in-frame clones, and not every one. This table holds about 110,000 clones, 71% found once. Sequenced sample: PBMCs. These receptors all stem from a female donor in good health and CMV-seronegative. The CDR3 runs from the conserved cysteine through the conserved F or W. Each record gives: V gene, D gene, J gene, clone size, CDR3 DNA, CDR3 protein. A D gene is named only where the DNA matches it firmly. Not every row has a clone size; where given, it reads once, few, many or a size class.

V gene: TRBV9; D gene: TRBD1; J gene: TRBJ1-1; clone size: once; CDR3 DNA: TGTGCCAGCAGCGCGACCGGGACAGGGGGATGGAACACTGAAGCTTTCTTT; CDR3 protein: CASSATGTGGWNTEAFF
V gene: TRBV4-2; D gene: TRBD2; J gene: TRBJ2-1; clone size: few; CDR3 DNA: TGTGCCAGCAGCCAGGCACCAGCGGGAGGACTATACAATGAGCAGTTCTTC; CDR3 protein: CASSQAPAGGLYNEQFF
V gene: TRBV5-1; D gene: .; J gene: TRBJ1-2; clone size: .; CDR3 DNA: TGCGCCAGCATGGGGGGTCCAGCCGAGACTAACTATGGCTACACCTTC; CDR3 protein: CASMGGPAETNYGYTF
V gene: TRBV21-1; D gene: .; J gene: TRBJ2-3; clone size: .; CDR3 DNA: TGTGCCAGCAGCGACGGACAGGGCGATACGCAGTATTTT; CDR3 protein: CASSDGQGDTQYF
V gene: TRBV7-2; D gene: .; J gene: TRBJ2-3; clone size: .; CDR3 DNA: TGTGCCAGCAGCCCCCCGGGGGTAGGCGCAACAGATACGCAGTATTTT; CDR3 protein: CASSPPGVGATDTQYF
V gene: TRBV6-6; D gene: TRBD2; J gene: TRBJ2-5; clone size: .; CDR3 DNA: TGTGCCAGCAGTTACGGCGGGGGAGAGACCCAGTACTTC; CDR3 protein: CASSYGGGETQYF
V gene: TRBV5-4; D gene: TRBD2; J gene: TRBJ2-3; clone size: .; CDR3 DNA: TGTGCCAGCAGCTTAGGGACTAGCGGGAGATCAGGAGATACGCAGTATTTT; CDR3 protein: CASSLGTSGRSGDTQYF
V gene: TRBV28; D gene: TRBD2; J gene: TRBJ2-7; clone size: few; CDR3 DNA: TGTGCCAGCAGTTTTACTTTAAGTTGGGAGGGCTCCTACGAGCAGTACTTC; CDR3 protein: CASSFTLSWEGSYEQYF
V gene: TRBV11-3; D gene: .; J gene: TRBJ2-5; clone size: .; CDR3 DNA: TGTGCCAGCAGCTTAGGTGGCAGGGGGGACGAGACCCAGTACTTC; CDR3 protein: CASSLGGRGDETQYF
V gene: TRBV7-9; D gene: .; J gene: TRBJ2-3; clone size: .; CDR3 DNA: TGTGCCAGCAGCTTATCCGGCCCACTATCGCTGGGCACAGATACGCAGTATTTT; CDR3 protein: CASSLSGPLSLGTDTQYF
V gene: TRBV2; D gene: TRBD2; J gene: TRBJ2-3; clone size: .; CDR3 DNA: TGTGCCAGCAGTGAGGCGCGGGGGATCACAGATACGCAGTATTTT; CDR3 protein: CASSEARGITDTQYF
V gene: TRBV7-6; D gene: TRBD2; J gene: TRBJ2-3; clone size: .; CDR3 DNA: TGTGCCAGCAGCTTAGAACTAGCGGACTCCGGATGGGCGCAGTATTTT; CDR3 protein: CASSLELADSGWAQYF
V gene: TRBV5-1; D gene: .; J gene: TRBJ2-5; clone size: .; CDR3 DNA: TGCGCCAGCAGCTTGGAGGTGGTGGGCATCGAGACCCAGTACTTC; CDR3 protein: CASSLEVVGIETQYF
V gene: TRBV21-1; D gene: .; J gene: TRBJ2-1; clone size: .; CDR3 DNA: TGTGCCAGCAGCAAATTAAGGAGCCCCAAAAACGTGGGTGAGCAGTTCTTC; CDR3 protein: CASSKLRSPKNVGEQFF
V gene: TRBV20-1; D gene: .; J gene: TRBJ2-1; clone size: .; CDR3 DNA: TGCAGTGCTACGCGAAATGAGCAGTTCTTC; CDR3 protein: CSATRNEQFF
V gene: TRBV7-6; D gene: TRBD2; J gene: TRBJ2-1; clone size: .; CDR3 DNA: TGTGCCAGCAGCTTCCGAGCGGGAGCGATTTTAGATGAGCAGTTCTTC; CDR3 protein: CASSFRAGAILDEQFF
V gene: TRBV6-5; D gene: TRBD1; J gene: TRBJ1-2; clone size: once; CDR3 DNA: TGTGCCAGCAGTCAGACAGGGGGAGGCTATGGCTACACCTTC; CDR3 protein: CASSQTGGGYGYTF
V gene: TRBV19; D gene: .; J gene: TRBJ1-1; clone size: once; CDR3 DNA: TGTGCCAGTAGTATCAACAGGGATCGTACTGAAGCTTTCTTT; CDR3 protein: CASSINRDRTEAFF
V gene: TRBV11-2; D gene: TRBD1; J gene: TRBJ2-2; clone size: once; CDR3 DNA: TGTGCCAGCAGCCTAGGCGTCGGGACAGACGCCGGGGAGCTGTTTTTT; CDR3 protein: CASSLGVGTDAGELFF
V gene: TRBV4-2; D gene: .; J gene: TRBJ2-2; clone size: few; CDR3 DNA: TGTGCCAGCAGCCAAGACTGGACAGGCGGGAATCCCGGGGAGCTGTTTTTT; CDR3 protein: CASSQDWTGGNPGELFF
V gene: TRBV6-1; D gene: TRBD2; J gene: TRBJ2-1; clone size: .; CDR3 DNA: TGTGCCAGCAGGGCGGGAGGGCCTGATGAGCAGTTCTTC; CDR3 protein: CASRAGGPDEQFF
V gene: TRBV6-4; D gene: TRBD2; J gene: TRBJ2-1; clone size: .; CDR3 DNA: TGTGCCAGCAGCGACGCCGGGACTAGCGGCTACGATGAGCAGTTCTTC; CDR3 protein: CASSDAGTSGYDEQFF
V gene: TRBV7-7; D gene: TRBD2; J gene: TRBJ2-4; clone size: .; CDR3 DNA: TGTGCCAGCAGCTTAGTTCCTAGCGGGAAAAACATTCAGTACTTC; CDR3 protein: CASSLVPSGKNIQYF
V gene: TRBV27; D gene: .; J gene: TRBJ2-5; clone size: .; CDR3 DNA: TGTGCCAGCAGCCCGGGGGGAGTGAGGGGGGCACAAGAGACCCAGTACTTC; CDR3 protein: CASSPGGVRGAQETQYF
V gene: TRBV10-3; D gene: TRBD2; J gene: TRBJ2-2; clone size: .; CDR3 DNA: TGTGCCATCACGGAGCGGGGGAACACCGGGGAGCTGTTTTTT; CDR3 protein: CAITERGNTGELFF
V gene: TRBV28; D gene: .; J gene: TRBJ1-2; clone size: .; CDR3 DNA: TGTGCCAGCAGGGCGGTTTGGGGGCGCGGTGGCTACACCTTC; CDR3 protein: CASRAVWGRGGYTF
V gene: TRBV4-2; D gene: .; J gene: TRBJ1-3; clone size: many; CDR3 DNA: TGTGCCAGCAGCCCACAGGGTCGGGCTGGAAACACCATATATTTT; CDR3 protein: CASSPQGRAGNTIYF
V gene: TRBV6-1; D gene: TRBD2; J gene: TRBJ2-3; clone size: few; CDR3 DNA: TGTGCCAGCAGTGTAGCGGGAGCGAGAGATACGCAGTATTTT; CDR3 protein: CASSVAGARDTQYF
V gene: TRBV11-2; D gene: TRBD2; J gene: TRBJ2-1; clone size: .; CDR3 DNA: TGTGCCAGCAGCTTACGACTAGCGGGAAACAATGAGCAGTTCTTC; CDR3 protein: CASSLRLAGNNEQFF
V gene: TRBV5-1; D gene: .; J gene: TRBJ2-7; clone size: .; CDR3 DNA: TGCGCCAGCAGCTTGTTCCTAGTAGGGGCCTACGAGCAGTACTTC; CDR3 protein: CASSLFLVGAYEQYF
V gene: TRBV2; D gene: .; J gene: TRBJ2-7; clone size: .; CDR3 DNA: TGTGCCACCTCAGCAGGGGGGATTTACGAGCAGTACTTC; CDR3 protein: CATSAGGIYEQYF
V gene: TRBV5-4; D gene: TRBD2; J gene: TRBJ2-5; clone size: .; CDR3 DNA: TGTGCCAGCAGCTTGCTGGTCGGGGTAGCGGGAGGAGGGGCGGAGACCCAGTACTTC; CDR3 protein: CASSLLVGVAGGGAETQYF
V gene: TRBV4-1; D gene: .; J gene: TRBJ2-4; clone size: .; CDR3 DNA: TGCGCCAGCAGCCAAGATAGAAACATTCAGTACTTC; CDR3 protein: CASSQDRNIQYF
V gene: TRBV2; D gene: .; J gene: TRBJ1-3; clone size: .; CDR3 DNA: TGTGCCAGCAGTGAAACAGGGCTAGGAAACACCATATATTTT; CDR3 protein: CASSETGLGNTIYF
V gene: TRBV29-1; D gene: TRBD2; J gene: TRBJ2-4; clone size: few; CDR3 DNA: TGCAGCGTTGTTGTGGGGGGGAGTAACATTCAGTACTTC; CDR3 protein: CSVVVGGSNIQYF
V gene: TRBV27; D gene: TRBD1; J gene: TRBJ2-7; clone size: .; CDR3 DNA: TGTGCCAGCAGTCGAGGGGGCAACGAGCAGTACTTC; CDR3 protein: CASSRGGNEQYF
V gene: TRBV11-3; D gene: .; J gene: TRBJ2-1; clone size: .; CDR3 DNA: TGTGCCAGCAGCGGATACAGGTACAATGAGCAGTTCTTC; CDR3 protein: CASSGYRYNEQFF
V gene: TRBV30; D gene: .; J gene: TRBJ1-2; clone size: .; CDR3 DNA: TGTGCCTGGAGTGGAGGGCGCGGTGGCTACACCTTC; CDR3 protein: CAWSGGRGGYTF
V gene: TRBV11-3; D gene: TRBD2; J gene: TRBJ2-3; clone size: .; CDR3 DNA: TGTGCCAGCAGCACCCGACTAGCGGGAGGACCCACAGATACGCAGTATTTT; CDR3 protein: CASSTRLAGGPTDTQYF
V gene: TRBV12-5; D gene: TRBD2; J gene: TRBJ2-3; clone size: .; CDR3 DNA: TGTGCTAGTGGTTTGTGGGCTAGCGGGCCCCGGGGTACGCAGTATTTT; CDR3 protein: CASGLWASGPRGTQYF
V gene: TRBV13; D gene: TRBD2; J gene: TRBJ2-3; clone size: .; CDR3 DNA: TGTGCCAGCAGCCTCAGGACTAGCGGCACAGATACGCAGTATTTT; CDR3 protein: CASSLRTSGTDTQYF
V gene: TRBV10-3; D gene: TRBD1; J gene: TRBJ2-1; clone size: .; CDR3 DNA: TGTGCCAGCACAGGGGGCGGCTACAATGAGCAGTTCTTC; CDR3 protein: CASTGGGYNEQFF
V gene: TRBV15; D gene: .; J gene: TRBJ2-7; clone size: few; CDR3 DNA: TGTGCCACCAGCAGAGCTACAGGGGAGGTATACGAGCAGTACTTC; CDR3 protein: CATSRATGEVYEQYF
V gene: TRBV7-9; D gene: TRBD2; J gene: TRBJ2-2; clone size: few; CDR3 DNA: TGTGCCAGCAGTCGGACTAGCGAGTTGGCCGGGGAGCTGTTTTTT; CDR3 protein: CASSRTSELAGELFF
V gene: TRBV2; D gene: TRBD1; J gene: TRBJ1-2; clone size: .; CDR3 DNA: TGTGCCAGCAACCCAGGGGGCGGCGGCTACACCTTC; CDR3 protein: CASNPGGGGYTF
V gene: TRBV11-2; D gene: TRBD2; J gene: TRBJ2-7; clone size: .; CDR3 DNA: TGTGCCAGCAGCTTATGGACTAGCGGATACGAGCAGTACTTC; CDR3 protein: CASSLWTSGYEQYF
V gene: TRBV7-9; D gene: TRBD1; J gene: TRBJ2-7; clone size: .; CDR3 DNA: TGTGCCAGCAGCTTATGGGGGACAGGGGTTGACGAGCAGTACTTC; CDR3 protein: CASSLWGTGVDEQYF
V gene: TRBV5-1; D gene: .; J gene: TRBJ2-5; clone size: .; CDR3 DNA: TGCGCCAGCAGCTTGGAGTTCGGAGTCCAAGAGACCCAGTACTTC; CDR3 protein: CASSLEFGVQETQYF
V gene: TRBV5-8; D gene: TRBD1; J gene: TRBJ1-3; clone size: few; CDR3 DNA: TGTGCCAGCAGCACGGGGACAGGTGCTAGCTCTGGAAACACCATATATTTT; CDR3 protein: CASSTGTGASSGNTIYF
V gene: TRBV2; D gene: TRBD2; J gene: TRBJ2-1; clone size: .; CDR3 DNA: TGTGCCAGCAGCTCTGGGACTAGCGGGATAGGGTTTAATGAGCAGTTCTTC; CDR3 protein: CASSSGTSGIGFNEQFF
V gene: TRBV5-6; D gene: .; J gene: TRBJ2-3; clone size: .; CDR3 DNA: TGTGCCAGCAGCTTGGACAGGGGCACAGATACGCAGTATTTT; CDR3 protein: CASSLDRGTDTQYF
V gene: TRBV25-1; D gene: TRBD2; J gene: TRBJ2-5; clone size: .; CDR3 DNA: TGTGCCAGCAGCGAATGGGGGACTAGCGGGAGGGAGACCCAGTACTTC; CDR3 protein: CASSEWGTSGRETQYF
V gene: TRBV5-1; D gene: TRBD1; J gene: TRBJ2-2; clone size: .; CDR3 DNA: TGCGCCAGCAGCTTAGAAGGACAGGGGAGCACCGGGGAGCTGTTTTTT; CDR3 protein: CASSLEGQGSTGELFF